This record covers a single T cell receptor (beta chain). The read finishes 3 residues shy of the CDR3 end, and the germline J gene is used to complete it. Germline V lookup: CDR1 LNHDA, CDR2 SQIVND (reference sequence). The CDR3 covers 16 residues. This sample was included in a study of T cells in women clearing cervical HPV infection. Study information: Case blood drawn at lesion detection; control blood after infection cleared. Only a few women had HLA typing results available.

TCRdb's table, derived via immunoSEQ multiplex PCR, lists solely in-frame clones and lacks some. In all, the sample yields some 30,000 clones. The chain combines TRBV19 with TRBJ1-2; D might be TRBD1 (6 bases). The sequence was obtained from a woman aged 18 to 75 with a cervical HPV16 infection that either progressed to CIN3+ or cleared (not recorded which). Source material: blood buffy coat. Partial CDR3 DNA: TGTGCCAGTAGGAAGGGACTAGCGGGAGCAGGGGATGAC. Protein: CASRKGLAGAGDD. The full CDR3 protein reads CASRKGLAGAGDDYTF.